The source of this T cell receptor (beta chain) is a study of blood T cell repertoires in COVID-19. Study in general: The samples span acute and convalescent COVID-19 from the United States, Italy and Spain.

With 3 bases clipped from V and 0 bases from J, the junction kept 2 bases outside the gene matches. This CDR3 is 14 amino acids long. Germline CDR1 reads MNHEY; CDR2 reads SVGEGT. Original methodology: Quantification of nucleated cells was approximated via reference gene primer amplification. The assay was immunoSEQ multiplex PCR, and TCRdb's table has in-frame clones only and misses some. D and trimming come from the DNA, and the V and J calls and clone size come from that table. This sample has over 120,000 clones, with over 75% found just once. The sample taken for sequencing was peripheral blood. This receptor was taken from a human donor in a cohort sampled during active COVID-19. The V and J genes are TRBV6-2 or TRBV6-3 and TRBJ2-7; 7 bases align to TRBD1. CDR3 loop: CASSYDRVSYEQYV. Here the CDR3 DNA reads TGTGCCAGCAGTTATGACAGGGTCTCCTACGAGCAGTACGTC.